A single sample gave rise to the 32 T cell receptor beta chains below, sequenced in a study of T cell clonotyping in hematopoietic cell transplantation. Clones were sequenced by immunoSEQ multiplex PCR, and TCRdb holds only the in-frame ones, with some missing. Here the sample spans around 7,000 clones, around 94% being singletons. The starting material was peripheral blood mononuclear cells, obtained 30 days after allogeneic stem cell transplant. These receptors all stem from a male patient aged 55-69 years who had an allogeneic stem cell transplant from an unrelated donor, so T cells may come from the graft donor. Some clones in this sample may be carry-over from other donors' samples.

This clone was observed a single time. This rearrangement joins TRBV6-6 to TRBJ1-2; D is undetermined. Between the trimmed V and J ends, which lost 2 bases and 4 bases, there was a span of 17 bases. Germline lookup yields CDR1 MNHNY and CDR2 SVGAGI (reference sequence). This CDR3 contains 16 residues. As DNA, the CDR3 is TGTGCCAGCAGTTACGTCGTAGTCAAGGGTCCCTATGGCTACACCTTC. This sequence encodes CASSYVVVKGPYGYTF.

V and J are TRBV4-3 and TRBJ2-5, with no clear D. Germline-derived CDR1 and CDR2 are LGHNA and YSLEER. V lost 2 bases and J lost 5, with 9 bases in between. CDR3 length: 13 amino acids. CDR3 region: CASSQQGDETQYF. In nucleotides, the CDR3 is TGCGCCAGCAGCCAACAAGGTGATGAGACCCAGTACTTC.

This clone was counted once. The V and J genes are TRBV7-9 and TRBJ2-6; TRBD1 matches at 12 bases. The CDR3 has 19 amino acids. The V gene's germline CDR1 is SEHNR and CDR2 FQNEAQ (reference sequence). Trimming at V came to 5 bases and at J to 4 bases, leaving 12 bases not matched to a gene. The CDR3 here is CASSPGTGGPLGGANVLTF. CDR3 bases: TGTGCCAGCAGCCCCGGGACAGGGGGCCCCCTAGGAGGGGCCAACGTCCTGACTTTC.

This CDR3 is CASTGLQAGAYEQYF. The CDR3 DNA reads TGTGCCAGCACCGGCCTCCAAGCGGGGGCCTACGAGCAGTACTTC. V and J are TRBV11-2 and TRBJ2-7; TRBD2 matches 8 bases. Germline V gene data show CDR1 as SGHAT and CDR2 as FQNNGV. The CDR3 sequence is 15 residues long. V lost 7 bases to trimming and J lost 2 bases; unmatched junction nucleotides: 10. The full variable domain, with the rest looked up from reference TRBV11-2 and TRBJ2-7, is EAGVAQSPRYKIIEKRQSVAFWCNPISGHATLYWYQQILGQGPKLLIQFQNNGVVDDSQLPKDRFSAERLKGVDSTLKIQPAKLEDSAVYLCASTGLQAGAYEQYFGPGTRLTVT.

The J gene is TRBJ2-5, the V gene TRBV11-2, with 7 bases aligning to TRBD2. The CDR3 covers 15 residues. V lost 5 bases, J lost 5 bases, and 11 bases stayed unmatched. In germline, CDR1 is SGHAT, CDR2 FQNNGV. In nucleotides, the CDR3 is TGTGCCAGCAGCCCCCCGGGGCGGGAGTACGAGACCCAGTACTTC. As protein: CASSPPGREYETQYF.

This clone was seen a handful of times. The gene calls are TRBV7-2 and TRBJ1-2; no reliable D call. The length of the CDR3 is 12 residues. CDR1 and CDR2 from the germline V gene are SGHTA and FQGNSA. With 3 bases removed from V and 6 bases from J, the gap between germline ends came to 8 bases. CDR3 sequence reads: CASSFSRDGYTF. The CDR3 DNA reads TGTGCCAGCAGCTTCTCCCGGGATGGCTACACCTTC. The whole variable domain, remainder taken from reference TRBV7-2 and TRBJ1-2, is GAGVSQSPSNKVTEKGKDVELRCDPISGHTALYWYRQSLGQGLEFLIYFQGNSAPDKSGLPSDRFSAERTGGSVSTLTIQRTQQEDSAVYLCASSFSRDGYTFGSGTRLTVV.

V is TRBV7-2 and J is TRBJ2-4; 9 bases match TRBD1. Germline V gene data show CDR1 as SGHTA and CDR2 as FQGNSA. The J segment lost 7 bases and the V segment lost 5 bases, leaving 6 bases of the junction unmatched. The CDR3 has 14 residues. The CDR3 DNA sequence: TGTGCCAGCAGCAACCGGGACAGGGTCAACATTCAGTACTTC. It codes for CASSNRDRVNIQYF.

J is TRBJ1-2 and V is TRBV19; the D gene is possibly TRBD1 (5 bases). V was shortened by 5 bases and J by 4 bases, with 14 bases between the two germline ends. The CDR3 sequence is 14 residues long. Looked up from germline, CDR1 is LNHDA and CDR2 is SQIVND (reference sequence). The CDR3: CASSPWGRAYGYTF. CDR3 DNA: TGTGCCAGTAGTCCCTGGGGCAGGGCCTATGGCTACACCTTC.

This clone has only one observation. The V call is TRBV11-2, the J call TRBJ2-1, with 9 nucleotides matching TRBD2. Trimming cost V 1 base and J 8 bases; bases outside gene matches: 12. This CDR3 is 17 amino acids long. Germline V gene lookup returns CDR1 SGHAT and CDR2 FQNNGV. The CDR3 loop is CASSLGLVLAGWDEQFF. The CDR3, as DNA: TGTGCCAGCAGCTTAGGGTTAGTGCTAGCGGGATGGGATGAGCAGTTCTTC.

The V gene is TRBV7-2, the J gene TRBJ2-1; D is unclear. The CDR3 has 13 residues. Trimming left V 1 base short and J 0 bases short, with 1 base between. From germline, CDR1 is SGHTA and CDR2 FQGNSA. CDR3 protein: CASSLDSYNEQFF. Here the CDR3 DNA reads TGTGCCAGCAGCTTAGACTCCTACAATGAGCAGTTCTTC.

The chain has TRBV15 and TRBJ2-2, with TRBD2 identical over 7 bases. Germline V gives CDR1 LNHNV, CDR2 YYDKDF (reference sequence). V gave up 2 bases and J gave up 3 bases; unmatched junction bases: 15. The CDR3 runs 19 residues. The CDR3: CATSRFAPRARGDTGELFF. CDR3 in DNA: TGTGCCACCAGCAGATTTGCCCCGAGGGCACGGGGGGACACCGGGGAGCTGTTTTTT.

This clone was found once. This chain connects TRBV13 to TRBJ1-2, with unresolved D. The V and J ends lost 5 bases and 6 bases respectively, with 25 bases between them. CDR1 PRHDT and CDR2 FYEKMQ come from the germline V gene (reference sequence). The CDR3 totals 17 residues. In DNA form, the CDR3 reads TGTGCCAGCAGCCCCTACGGGCCCCTCATTTCGGTGGATGGCTACACCTTC. The encoded protein is CASSPYGPLISVDGYTF.

The chain carries TRBV25-1 and TRBJ2-5; D assignment may be TRBD1 or TRBD2 (5 bases each). The CDR3 covers 13 residues. The germline V and J ends were trimmed by 6 bases and 5 bases, with 13 bases remaining between them. From germline, CDR1 is MGHDK and CDR2 SYGVNS. Here the CDR3 reads CASRGPLSETQYF. CDR3 coding DNA: TGTGCCAGCAGGGGACCCCTTTCGGAGACCCAGTACTTC.

The gene calls are TRBV29-1 and TRBJ2-3; 10 bases match TRBD2. The CDR3 loop spans 14 amino acids. Germline values: CDR1 SQVTM, CDR2 ANQGSEA. V lost 6 bases, J lost 5 bases, and 8 bases stayed unmatched. CDR3 sequence: CSVDGAGGVDTQYF. The CDR3 DNA sequence: TGCAGCGTCGACGGAGCGGGAGGGGTAGATACGCAGTATTTT.

V gene TRBV27 combines with J gene TRBJ2-1; D might be TRBD1 (6 bases). Germline V gene sequence: CDR1 MNHEY, CDR2 SMNVEV (reference sequence). Trimming removed 6 bases at V and 0 bases at J, with 12 bases between. CDR3 length: 15 amino acids. The CDR3: CASSSTDSSYNEQFF. DNA for the CDR3: TGTGCCAGCAGCTCGACGGACAGCTCCTACAATGAGCAGTTCTTC.

The chain recombines TRBV4-2 with TRBJ2-3; 9 bases match TRBD2. V shed 0 bases, J shed 1 base, and the junction held 5 bases outside the gene matches. The CDR3 sequence is 17 residues long. Germline CDR1 is LGHNA and CDR2 is YNFKEQ. The CDR3 here is CASSQDMASGGTDTQYF. DNA for the CDR3: TGTGCCAGCAGCCAAGATATGGCTAGCGGGGGCACAGATACGCAGTATTTT.

The table lists this clone with a few counts. The genes are TRBV19 and TRBJ2-1; D gene unclear. Germline CDR1 LNHDA, CDR2 SQIVND (reference sequence). Trimming cost V 2 bases and J 7 bases, with 9 bases left between them. This CDR3 spans 13 amino acids. The CDR3 DNA is TGTGCCAGTAGTATACCGGGTTTGAATGAGCAGTTCTTC. Its protein product is CASSIPGLNEQFF. The full variable domain, its missing parts supplied by reference TRBV19 and TRBJ2-1, is DGGITQSPKYLFRKEGQNVTLSCEQNLNHDAMYWYRQDPGQGLRLIYYSQIVNDFQKGDIAEGYSVSREKKESFPLTVTSAQKNPTAFYLCASSIPGLNEQFFGPGTRLTVL.

The chain employs TRBV19 and TRBJ2-3; D possibly corresponds to TRBD2 (5 bases). CDR1 is LNHDA, CDR2 SQIVND, per germline (reference sequence). This CDR3 has 17 residues. Deletions cut 1 base from V and 0 bases from J, with 14 bases between. The CDR3 DNA reads TGTGCCAGTAGTATAGGTCCGGGCTGGACTAGCACAGATACGCAGTATTTT. Translation: CASSIGPGWTSTDTQYF.

This clone has a single count. The chain joins TRBV7-6 to TRBJ1-1, with D possibly being TRBD1 (5 bases). This CDR3 region has 15 residues. V lost 4 bases and J 5 bases, leaving 17 bases between the germline ends. CDR1 is SGHVS, CDR2 FNYEAQ, per germline. This chain's CDR3 is CASSYGAGEGTEAFF. The CDR3 nucleotides read TGTGCCAGCAGCTATGGTGCCGGGGAGGGGACTGAAGCTTTCTTT.

The chain employs TRBV5-4 and TRBJ2-7; the D is unclear. This CDR3 region has 14 residues. Germline assignment: CDR1 SGHNT and CDR2 YYREEE (reference sequence). The germline V and J ends were trimmed by 4 bases and 2 bases, with 13 bases remaining between them. The DNA of the CDR3 is TGTGCCAGCAGCGATCGGCCGGCCGCCTACGAGCAGTACTTC. Residues: CASSDRPAAYEQYF.

This chain joins TRBV5-1 and TRBJ1-2; 10 bases are shared with TRBD1. Losses at the gene ends were 4 bases for V and 3 bases for J; bases not matched to a gene: 6. Germline CDR1 and CDR2: SGHRS and YFSETQ. The length of the CDR3 is 15 residues. The CDR3 nucleotides are TGCGCCAGCAGCCCGAGACAGGGGGCGGACTATGGCTACACCTTC. Translation: CASSPRQGADYGYTF.

This clone is a singleton in its sample. The V call is TRBV6-1, the J call TRBJ2-7; D possibly corresponds to TRBD1 (5 bases). Germline assignment: CDR1 MNHNS and CDR2 SASEGT. V lost 0 bases, J lost 6 bases, and 12 bases lay in between. The CDR3 has 14 amino acids. CDR3 loop: CASSEAGQGSEQYF. The CDR3 coding sequence is TGTGCCAGCAGTGAAGCGGGGCAGGGTTCCGAGCAGTACTTC.

Here the CDR3 DNA reads TGTGCCAGCAGAAACTTCGGGGGACAGTACAATGAGCAGTTCTTC. Its translation: CASRNFGGQYNEQFF. The rearrangement joins TRBV28 to TRBJ2-1, with D possibly TRBD1 on 7 matching bases. Germline V CDR1 and CDR2: MDHEN, SYDVKM. The CDR3 extends over 15 amino acids. Trimming removed 6 bases from V and 4 bases from J, with 16 bases in between.

The chain is built from TRBV30 and TRBJ2-1; D gene ambiguous. Germline CDR1 reads GTSNPN; CDR2 reads SVGIG (reference sequence). Trimming removed 6 bases at V and 9 bases at J, with 12 bases between. CDR3 length equals 11 residues. CDR3 region: CACQGWAEQFF. CDR3 DNA: TGTGCCTGCCAAGGGTGGGCTGAGCAGTTCTTC. The variable domain in full, with the rest retrieved from reference TRBV30 and TRBJ2-1, is SQTIHQWPATLVQPVGSPLSLECTVEGTSNPNLYWYRQAAGRGLQLLFYSVGIGQISSEVPQNLSASRPQDRQFILSSKKLLLSDSGFYLCACQGWAEQFFGPGTRLTVL.

The chain is built from TRBV20-1 and TRBJ1-1; D is uncertain. The CDR3 covers 11 residues. Germline V gives CDR1 DFQATT, CDR2 SNEGSKA (reference sequence). This CDR3 reads CNGGPETEAFF. The CDR3, as DNA: TGCAATGGAGGTCCCGAAACTGAAGCTTTCTTT.

This chain joins TRBV6-1 and TRBJ1-2; D call uncertain. The CDR3 consists of 13 residues. Germline V gene data show CDR1 as MNHNS and CDR2 as SASEGT. The V end lost 2 bases, the J end lost 0 bases, and 4 bases lay between the germline ends. The CDR3 sequence: CASSENTNYGYTF. CDR3 sequence (DNA): TGTGCCAGCAGTGAAAACACTAACTATGGCTACACCTTC.

V is TRBV11-2 and J is TRBJ1-1; D is unclear. Germline lookup yields CDR1 SGHAT and CDR2 FQNNGV. Trimming shortened V by 1 base and J by 0 bases, and 9 bases separated the two germline ends. The CDR3 sequence is 15 residues long. CDR3 region: CASSLVMTMNTEAFF. The DNA of the CDR3 is TGTGCCAGCAGCTTAGTCATGACAATGAACACTGAAGCTTTCTTT.

The chain has TRBV28 and TRBJ2-1; D is unresolved. This CDR3 contains 14 residues. Per germline, CDR1 MDHEN and CDR2 SYDVKM. Trimming shortened V by 6 bases and J by 6 bases, and 15 bases separated the two germline ends. The CDR3 loop reads CASRHSPGINEQFF. The CDR3 nucleotides are TGTGCCAGCAGACATTCCCCAGGAATCAATGAGCAGTTCTTC.

The chain links TRBV6-1 to TRBJ1-2; D is uncertain. The ends were cut back, 5 bases at V and 4 bases at J, with 11 bases in the middle. Germline loops: CDR1 MNHNS, CDR2 SASEGT. This CDR3 contains 13 residues. This CDR3 is CASSPGVGYGYTF. The CDR3 region has the DNA TGTGCCAGCAGTCCCGGGGTGGGCTATGGCTACACCTTC.

The chain employs TRBV2 and TRBJ2-1; D gene ambiguous. With 2 bases removed from V and 3 bases from J, the gap between germline ends came to 8 bases. Looked up from germline, CDR1 is SNHLY and CDR2 is FYNNEI. This CDR3 has 14 amino acids. CDR3 sequence (DNA): TGTGCCAGCAGTGAAATCCCAGTCTACAATGAGCAGTTCTTC. Translated, it gives CASSEIPVYNEQFF.

The J gene is TRBJ2-7, the V gene TRBV2; 7 nucleotides match TRBD1. With V trimmed by 4 bases and J by 4 bases, 10 bases remained unmatched. CDR1 and CDR2 (germline): SNHLY, FYNNEI. The CDR3 length is 15 residues. In DNA, the CDR3 is TGTGCCAGCAGTGCCCCCCGACAGGGTTTTTACGAGCAGTACTTC. Translation: CASSAPRQGFYEQYF.

This sequence joins TRBV28 and TRBJ2-1; D unclear. Germline V lookup: CDR1 MDHEN, CDR2 SYDVKM. This CDR3 is 14 amino acids long. V lost 6 bases to trimming and J lost 6 bases, with 15 bases between them. The CDR3 bases are TGTGCCAGCAGAGATAGTACCGAGAGCAATGAGCAGTTCTTC. Translation gives CASRDSTESNEQFF.